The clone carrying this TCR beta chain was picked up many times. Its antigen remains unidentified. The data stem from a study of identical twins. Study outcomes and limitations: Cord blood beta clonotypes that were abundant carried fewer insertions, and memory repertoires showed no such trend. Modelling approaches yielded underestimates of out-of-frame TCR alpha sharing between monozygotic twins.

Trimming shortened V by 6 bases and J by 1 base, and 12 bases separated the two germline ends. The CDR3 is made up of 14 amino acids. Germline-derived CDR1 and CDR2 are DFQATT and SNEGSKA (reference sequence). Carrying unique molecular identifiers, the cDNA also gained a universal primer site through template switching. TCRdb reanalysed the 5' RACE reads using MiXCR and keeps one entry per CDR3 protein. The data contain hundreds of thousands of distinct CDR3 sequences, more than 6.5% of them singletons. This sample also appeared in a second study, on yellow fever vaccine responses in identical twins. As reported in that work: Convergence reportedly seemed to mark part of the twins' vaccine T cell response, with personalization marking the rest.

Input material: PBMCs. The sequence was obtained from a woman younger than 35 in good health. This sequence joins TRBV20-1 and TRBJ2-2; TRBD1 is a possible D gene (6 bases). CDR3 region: CSAVGTKNTGELFF. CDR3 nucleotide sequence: TGCAGTGCGGTGGGGACAAAGAACACCGGGGAGCTGTTTTTT.